One and the same sample provided the 23 T cell receptor beta chains below, sequenced in a study of cytomegalovirus exposure and HLA in healthy donors. 13 Jbeta primers and 60 Vbeta primers were used for the PCR. Generated by immunoSEQ multiplex PCR, the TCRdb table keeps only in-frame clones and is missing some. Of roughly 110,000 clones listed, around 61% were seen once; the top ten hold about 2.2%. Sequenced input: PBMCs. The receptor source for this set is a woman aged 25 to 45 in good health and CMV-seronegative.

The chain carries TRBV5-6 and TRBJ2-3, with TRBD1 identical over 8 bases. Germline V lookup: CDR1 SGHDT, CDR2 YYEEEE. The CDR3 is 15 amino acids. V gave up 2 bases and J gave up 2 bases; unmatched junction bases: 4. This CDR3 is CASSFWDRITDTQYF. CDR3 in DNA: TGTGCCAGCAGCTTTTGGGACAGGATCACAGATACGCAGTATTTT. The full variable domain, its missing parts supplied by reference TRBV5-6 and TRBJ2-3, is DAGVTQSPTHLIKTRGQQVTLRCSPKSGHDTVSWYQQALGQGPQFIFQYYEEEERQRGNFPDRFSGHQFPNYSSELNVNALLLGDSALYLCASSFWDRITDTQYFGPGTRLTVL.

This clone was counted only a few times. The chain combines TRBV6-4 with TRBJ2-1; 7 bases are a match to TRBD1. The ends lost 3 bases at V and 4 bases at J; junction bases unmatched: 6. The CDR3 length is 15 residues. Looked up from germline, CDR1 is MRHNA and CDR2 is SNTAGT. The CDR3 coding sequence is TGTGCCAGCAGTGAGGGACAGTCCTCTTACAATGAGCAGTTCTTC. This encodes CASSEGQSSYNEQFF.

The chain joins TRBV28 to TRBJ2-7, with 7 bases lining up with TRBD1. Germline-derived CDR1 and CDR2 are MDHEN and SYDVKM. This CDR3 is built from 14 residues. V lost 2 bases to trimming and J lost 6 bases; unmatched junction nucleotides: 7. The CDR3: CASSLRGGEGEQYF. The DNA of the CDR3 is TGTGCCAGCAGTTTACGAGGGGGCGAGGGCGAGCAGTACTTC.

This chain links TRBV30 with TRBJ1-5, with a tentative D call TRBD1 (5 bases). Germline lookup yields CDR1 GTSNPN and CDR2 SVGIG (reference sequence). The CDR3 spans 13 residues. V was shortened by 3 bases and J by 1 base, with 7 bases between the two germline ends. The CDR3 is CAWSQGSNQPQHF. The DNA for the CDR3 is TGTGCCTGGAGCCAGGGAAGCAATCAGCCCCAGCATTTT.

The chain has TRBV16 and TRBJ2-1, with TRBD2 identical over 9 bases. CDR1 and CDR2 (germline): KGHSY, FQNENV. V lost 1 base to trimming and J lost 7 bases; unmatched junction nucleotides: 8. The CDR3 loop spans 16 amino acids. The CDR3 here is CASSQWGSGSGNEQFF. CDR3 DNA sequence: TGTGCCAGCAGCCAATGGGGTAGCGGGAGTGGGAATGAGCAGTTCTTC.

The chain uses TRBV14 and TRBJ2-2; weak D call: TRBD2 (6 bases). Per the germline V gene, CDR1 is SGHDN and CDR2 is FVKESK. The CDR3 covers 14 residues. The V gene lost 4 bases and the J gene lost 3 bases, with 9 bases spanning the gap. CDR3 sequence (DNA): TGTGCCAGCAGCCTGGGACTCTACACCGGGGAGCTGTTTTTT. Protein sequence: CASSLGLYTGELFF.

The chain combines TRBV19 with TRBJ2-1, with 11 bases lining up with TRBD2. The length of the CDR3 is 16 residues. Germline values: CDR1 LNHDA, CDR2 SQIVND (reference sequence). With V trimmed by 5 bases and J by 0 bases, 3 bases remained unmatched. The CDR3 region has the DNA TGTGCCAGTAGTGGGACTAGCGGTAGCTCCTACAATGAGCAGTTCTTC. Amino acid sequence: CASSGTSGSSYNEQFF.

This clone occurred a few times. This chain joins TRBV5-6 and TRBJ2-7; 8 bases are a match to TRBD2. V gave up 5 bases and J gave up 2 bases; unmatched junction bases: 6. The CDR3 is 14 residues long. The germline CDR1 and CDR2 sequences are SGHDT and YYEEEE. CDR3 coding DNA: TGTGCCAGCAGTGCAGCGGGAGCAACCTACGAGCAGTACTTC. Amino acid sequence: CASSAAGATYEQYF. The variable domain in full, with the rest retrieved from reference TRBV5-6 and TRBJ2-7, is DAGVTQSPTHLIKTRGQQVTLRCSPKSGHDTVSWYQQALGQGPQFIFQYYEEEERQRGNFPDRFSGHQFPNYSSELNVNALLLGDSALYLCASSAAGATYEQYFGPGTRLTVT.

The rearrangement joins TRBV5-1 to TRBJ2-3; D perhaps matches TRBD2 (6 bases). Trimming left V 1 base short and J 1 base short, with 13 bases between. Germline CDR1 SGHRS, CDR2 YFSETQ. There are 16 residues in the CDR3. CDR3: CASSLPGEAGTDTQYF. The CDR3 bases are TGCGCCAGCAGCTTGCCGGGGGAGGCCGGCACAGATACGCAGTATTTT.

V usage is TRBV27 and J usage is TRBJ1-5; D gene unclear. V dropped 1 base and J dropped 0 bases, with 10 bases sitting between them. Per the germline V gene, CDR1 is MNHEY and CDR2 is SMNVEV (reference sequence). This CDR3 region has 16 residues. The CDR3 nucleotides are TGTGCCAGCAGTTTATTAGCAGAGTATAGCAATCAGCCCCAGCATTTT. It encodes CASSLLAEYSNQPQHF.

The gene calls are TRBV7-9 and TRBJ1-2; 7 positions match TRBD1. The CDR3 consists of 13 residues. The V segment lost 5 bases and the J segment 4 bases; nucleotides outside the gene matches: 4. From germline, CDR1 is SEHNR and CDR2 FQNEAQ (reference sequence). The CDR3 coding sequence is TGTGCCAGCAGCCCCGACAGGGCCTATGGCTACACCTTC. Translation: CASSPDRAYGYTF. Full variable domain (outside the CDR3, taken from reference TRBV7-9 and TRBJ1-2): DTGVSQNPRHKITKRGQNVTFRCDPISEHNRLYWYRQTLGQGPEFLTYFQNEAQLEKSRLLSDRFSAERPKGSFSTLEIQRTEQGDSAMYLCASSPDRAYGYTFGSGTRLTVV.

The sample holds a few counts of this clone. This CDR3 is also generated by other DNA sequences in the sample. The V gene is TRBV19, the J gene TRBJ1-1, with D perhaps TRBD1 (5 bases). The CDR3 covers 17 residues. Trimming stripped 0 bases from V and 0 bases from J, with 14 bases between. Germline V lookup: CDR1 LNHDA, CDR2 SQIVND (reference sequence). The CDR3 reads CASSIDREGELNTEAFF. The CDR3, as DNA: TGTGCCAGTAGTATAGATCGAGAAGGGGAACTGAACACTGAAGCTTTCTTT. Variable domain in full (rest from reference TRBV19 and TRBJ1-1): DGGITQSPKYLFRKEGQNVTLSCEQNLNHDAMYWYRQDPGQGLRLIYYSQIVNDFQKGDIAEGYSVSREKKESFPLTVTSAQKNPTAFYLCASSIDREGELNTEAFFGQGTRLTVV.

In its sample, this clone was seen a few times. The chain recombines TRBV28 with TRBJ1-2; TRBD1 is a possible D gene (6 bases). The CDR3 runs 12 residues. The V gene lost 6 bases and the J gene lost 2 bases, with 7 bases spanning the gap. Germline V gives CDR1 MDHEN, CDR2 SYDVKM. CDR3 nucleotides: TGTGCCAGCAGAAGGGGGAACTATGGCTACACCTTC. Its protein product is CASRRGNYGYTF.

The chain uses TRBV6-5 and TRBJ2-2; 10 bases are a match to TRBD2. The junction had 5 bases not matched to a gene; V was cut back by 2 bases and J by 5 bases. CDR3 length: 16 amino acids. CDR1 is MNHEY, CDR2 SVGAGI, per germline. This CDR3 is CASSYAAGGLTGELFF. DNA for the CDR3: TGTGCCAGCAGTTACGCAGCGGGAGGGCTTACCGGGGAGCTGTTTTTT.

The chain couples TRBV2 to TRBJ2-1; TRBD2 matches at 13 bases. Germline values: CDR1 SNHLY, CDR2 FYNNEI. The CDR3 sequence is 15 residues long. V was pared by 6 bases and J by 8 bases, with 7 bases of the junction left unmatched. The chain's CDR3 is CASRVLAGGPYEQFF. The CDR3 nucleotides read TGTGCCAGCAGGGTACTAGCGGGAGGGCCCTATGAGCAGTTCTTC.

This clone has only a few counts. This chain connects TRBV9 to TRBJ2-5, with 7 positions matching TRBD1. Germline V gene data show CDR1 as SGDLS and CDR2 as YYNGEE. J lost 1 base, V lost 0 bases, and 3 bases had no gene match. This CDR3 is built from 15 residues. This CDR3 reads CASSVGDSFQETQYF. CDR3 in DNA: TGTGCCAGCAGCGTAGGGGACAGTTTCCAAGAGACCCAGTACTTC.

The V and J genes are TRBV5-5 and TRBJ2-5; 8 bases match TRBD1. The CDR3 contains 15 residues. The V gene end was trimmed by 4 bases and the J gene end by 2 bases; junction bases not matched to a gene: 7. The germline CDR1 and CDR2 sequences are SGHKS and YYEKEE (reference sequence). CDR3 nucleotides: TGTGCCAGCAGCCCCCGTAGGACAGGGCAAGAGACCCAGTACTTC. Protein: CASSPRRTGQETQYF.

The V gene is TRBV7-9, the J gene TRBJ2-2; 8 bases map to TRBD1. Germline lookup yields CDR1 SEHNR and CDR2 FQNEAQ (reference sequence). This CDR3 region has 15 residues. The trim removed 5 bases at V and 3 bases at J, leaving 5 bases unmatched. Written as DNA, the CDR3 is TGTGCCAGCAGCGGCCGGACAGGGCACACCGGGGAGCTGTTTTTT. Its protein is CASSGRTGHTGELFF.

J is TRBJ1-2 and V is TRBV18, with 7 bases aligning to TRBD1. V lost 8 bases and J lost 4; bases outside the gene matches: 4. Germline V gene lookup returns CDR1 KGHSH and CDR2 LQKENI. The CDR3 has 12 residues. CDR3 sequence reads: CASAGGIYGYTF. The CDR3 DNA follows: TGTGCCAGCGCAGGGGGGATCTATGGCTACACCTTC.

This chain connects TRBV6-6 to TRBJ1-5; 7 bases agree with TRBD1. Looked up from germline, CDR1 is MNHNY and CDR2 is SVGAGI (reference sequence). There are 15 residues in the CDR3. The J segment lost 2 bases and the V segment lost 6 bases, leaving 7 bases of the junction unmatched. The CDR3: CASSRTGVGNQPQHF. The DNA for the CDR3 is TGTGCCAGCAGCCGAACAGGGGTTGGCAATCAGCCCCAGCATTTT.

The chain is built from TRBV28 and TRBJ2-5; 8 bases fit TRBD2. This CDR3 contains 17 residues. Germline trimming cut 9 bases from V and 4 bases from J; bases unmatched to any gene: 19. The V gene's germline CDR1 is MDHEN and CDR2 SYDVKM. The CDR3 sequence is CASLRDTSGGIGETQYF. DNA of the CDR3: TGTGCCAGTCTGCGGGACACTTCGGGGGGGATTGGAGAGACCCAGTACTTC.

This clone has only a few counts. The chain has TRBV10-3 and TRBJ1-1, with D perhaps matching TRBD1 (5 bases). This CDR3 comprises 13 residues. Trimming took 6 bases from V and 4 from J, leaving 12 bases between them. Germline V gene lookup returns CDR1 ENHRY and CDR2 SYGVKD. As DNA, the CDR3 is TGTGCCATCAGCCCAGGGTTCGGCACTGAAGCTTTCTTT. It codes for CAISPGFGTEAFF.

This clone was detected a few times. The chain recombines TRBV14 with TRBJ2-2; 8 nucleotides line up with TRBD1. V gave up 4 bases and J gave up 5 bases; unmatched junction bases: 9. The germline V gene encodes CDR1 SGHDN and CDR2 FVKESK. The CDR3 has 16 residues. The CDR3 DNA follows: TGTGCCAGCAGCCGGGTAGGACAGGGTAAAACCGGGGAGCTGTTTTTT. This gives the protein CASSRVGQGKTGELFF.